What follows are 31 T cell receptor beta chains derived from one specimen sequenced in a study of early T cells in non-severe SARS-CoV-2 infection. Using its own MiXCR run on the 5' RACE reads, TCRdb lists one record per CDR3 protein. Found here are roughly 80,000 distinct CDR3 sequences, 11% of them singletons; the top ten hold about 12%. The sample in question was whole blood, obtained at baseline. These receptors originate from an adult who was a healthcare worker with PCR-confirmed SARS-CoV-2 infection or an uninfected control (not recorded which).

CDR3 protein: CSVEKAGQTQETQYF. Written as DNA, the CDR3 is TGCAGCGTTGAAAAGGCCGGACAGACCCAAGAGACCCAGTACTTC. The gene calls are TRBV29-1 and TRBJ2-5, with D possibly being TRBD1 (6 bases). The CDR3 runs 15 residues. Trimming took off 2 bases at V and 1 base at J, with 14 bases between the two ends. Germline V gene data show CDR1 as SQVTM and CDR2 as ANQGSEA.

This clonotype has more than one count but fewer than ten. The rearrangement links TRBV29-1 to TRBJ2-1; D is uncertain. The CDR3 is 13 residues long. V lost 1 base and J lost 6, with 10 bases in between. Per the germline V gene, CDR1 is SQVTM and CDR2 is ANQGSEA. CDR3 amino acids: CSVEVSRFNEQFF. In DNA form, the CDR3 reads TGCAGCGTTGAAGTAAGCAGGTTCAATGAGCAGTTCTTC.

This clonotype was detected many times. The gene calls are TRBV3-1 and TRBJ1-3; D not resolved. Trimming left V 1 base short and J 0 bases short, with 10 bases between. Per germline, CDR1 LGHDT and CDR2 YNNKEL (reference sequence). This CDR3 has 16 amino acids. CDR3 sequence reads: CASSQAAVVSGNTIYF. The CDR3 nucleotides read TGTGCCAGCAGCCAAGCCGCGGTGGTCTCTGGAAACACCATATATTTT.

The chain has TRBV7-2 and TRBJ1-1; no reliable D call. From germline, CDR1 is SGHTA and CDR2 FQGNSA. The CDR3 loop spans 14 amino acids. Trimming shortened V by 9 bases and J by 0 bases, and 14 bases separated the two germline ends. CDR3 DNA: TGTGCCAGTGCCGTGGCTCCAATGAACACTGAAGCTTTCTTT. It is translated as CASAVAPMNTEAFF.

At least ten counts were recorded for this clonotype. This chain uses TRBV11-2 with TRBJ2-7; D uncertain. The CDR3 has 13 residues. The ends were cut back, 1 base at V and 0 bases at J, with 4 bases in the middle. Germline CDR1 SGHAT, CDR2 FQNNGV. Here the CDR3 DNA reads TGTGCCAGCAGCTTAGTCAGCTCCTACGAGCAGTACTTC. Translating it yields CASSLVSSYEQYF.

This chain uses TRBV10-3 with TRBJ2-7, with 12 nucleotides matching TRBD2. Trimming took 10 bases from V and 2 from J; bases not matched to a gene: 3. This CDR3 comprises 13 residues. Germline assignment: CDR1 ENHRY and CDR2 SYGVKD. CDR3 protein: CATRTSGAYEQYF. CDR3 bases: TGTGCCACTCGGACTAGCGGGGCCTACGAGCAGTACTTC.

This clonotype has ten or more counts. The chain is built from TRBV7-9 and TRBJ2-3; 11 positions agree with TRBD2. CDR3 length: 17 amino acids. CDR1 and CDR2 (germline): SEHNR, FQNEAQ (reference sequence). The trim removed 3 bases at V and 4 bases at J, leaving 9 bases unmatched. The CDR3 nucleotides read TGTGCCAGCAGCTTTAGCGGGGGGGCCGGTGGTGCAGATACGCAGTATTTT. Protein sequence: CASSFSGGAGGADTQYF.

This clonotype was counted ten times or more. This CDR3 is CASSPRQTAQETQYF. DNA of the CDR3: TGTGCCAGTAGTCCCCGACAGACGGCTCAAGAGACCCAGTACTTC. The J gene is TRBJ2-5, the V gene TRBV19; the D gene is possibly TRBD1 (5 bases). The V end was cut by 5 bases, the J end by 2 bases, with 15 bases between. There are 15 residues in the CDR3. Germline CDR1 is LNHDA and CDR2 is SQIVND (reference sequence).

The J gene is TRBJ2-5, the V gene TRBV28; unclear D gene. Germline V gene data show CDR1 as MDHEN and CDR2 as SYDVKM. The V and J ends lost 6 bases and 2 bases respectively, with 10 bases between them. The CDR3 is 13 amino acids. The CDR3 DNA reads TGTGCCAGCAGGCCGGATATACAAGAGACCCAGTACTTC. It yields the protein CASRPDIQETQYF.

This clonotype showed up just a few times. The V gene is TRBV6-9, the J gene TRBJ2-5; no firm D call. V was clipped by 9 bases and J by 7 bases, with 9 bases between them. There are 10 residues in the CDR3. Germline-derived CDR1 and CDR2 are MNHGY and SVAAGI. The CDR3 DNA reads TGTGCCAGTAAATGGGGGACCCAGTACTTC. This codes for CASKWGTQYF.

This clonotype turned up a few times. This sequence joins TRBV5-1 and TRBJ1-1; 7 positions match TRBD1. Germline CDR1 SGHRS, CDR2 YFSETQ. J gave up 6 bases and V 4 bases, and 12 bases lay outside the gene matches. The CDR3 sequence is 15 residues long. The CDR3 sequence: CASSLTQQGSPEAFF. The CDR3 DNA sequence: TGCGCCAGCAGCCTCACGCAACAGGGGAGCCCTGAAGCTTTCTTT.

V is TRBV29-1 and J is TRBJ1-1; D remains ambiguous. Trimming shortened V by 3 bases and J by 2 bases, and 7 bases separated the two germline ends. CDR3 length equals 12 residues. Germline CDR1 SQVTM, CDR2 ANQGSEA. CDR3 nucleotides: TGCAGCGTTGACGTGGGAAACACTGAAGCTTTCTTT. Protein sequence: CSVDVGNTEAFF.

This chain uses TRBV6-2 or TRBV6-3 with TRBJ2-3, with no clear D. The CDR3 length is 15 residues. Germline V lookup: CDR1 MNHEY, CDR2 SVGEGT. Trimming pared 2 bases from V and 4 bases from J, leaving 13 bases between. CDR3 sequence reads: CASSYAGTLADTQYF. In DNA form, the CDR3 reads TGTGCCAGCAGTTACGCCGGTACGTTAGCAGATACGCAGTATTTT.

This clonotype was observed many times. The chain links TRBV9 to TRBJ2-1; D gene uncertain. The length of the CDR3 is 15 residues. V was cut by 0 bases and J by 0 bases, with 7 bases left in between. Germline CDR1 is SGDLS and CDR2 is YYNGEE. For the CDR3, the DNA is TGTGCCAGCAGCGTAGGTATCAGCTCCTACAATGAGCAGTTCTTC. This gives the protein CASSVGISSYNEQFF.

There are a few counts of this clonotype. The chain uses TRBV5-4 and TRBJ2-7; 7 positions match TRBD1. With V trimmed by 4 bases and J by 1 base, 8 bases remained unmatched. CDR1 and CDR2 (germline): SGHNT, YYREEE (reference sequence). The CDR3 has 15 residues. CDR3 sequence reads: CASSPKTGQSYEQYF. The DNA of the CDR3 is TGTGCCAGCAGCCCAAAGACAGGGCAGTCCTACGAGCAGTACTTC.

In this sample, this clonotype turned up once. The DNA of the CDR3 is TGTGCCTGGAGTGTACAGGGGGCAAGTGAAGCTTTCTTT. As protein: CAWSVQGASEAFF. J is TRBJ1-1 and V is TRBV30; TRBD1 agrees at 9 bases. Germline trimming cut 0 bases from V and 7 bases from J; bases unmatched to any gene: 3. The CDR3 is 13 amino acids. CDR1 is GTSNPN and CDR2 is SVGIG in the germline V gene (reference sequence).

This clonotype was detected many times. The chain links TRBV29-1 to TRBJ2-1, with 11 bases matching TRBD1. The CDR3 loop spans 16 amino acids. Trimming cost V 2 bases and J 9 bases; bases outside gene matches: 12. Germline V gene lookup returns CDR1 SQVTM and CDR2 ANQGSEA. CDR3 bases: TGCAGCGTTGAAAGTAGGAGGACAGGGGGCTTAGGTGAGCAGTTCTTC. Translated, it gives CSVESRRTGGLGEQFF.

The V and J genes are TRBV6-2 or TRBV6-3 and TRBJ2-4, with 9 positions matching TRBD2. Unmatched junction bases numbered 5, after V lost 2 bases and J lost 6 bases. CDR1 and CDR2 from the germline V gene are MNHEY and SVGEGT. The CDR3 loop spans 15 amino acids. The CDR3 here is CASSYAGGTANIQYF. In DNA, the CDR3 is TGTGCCAGCAGTTACGCGGGAGGGACAGCAAACATTCAGTACTTC.

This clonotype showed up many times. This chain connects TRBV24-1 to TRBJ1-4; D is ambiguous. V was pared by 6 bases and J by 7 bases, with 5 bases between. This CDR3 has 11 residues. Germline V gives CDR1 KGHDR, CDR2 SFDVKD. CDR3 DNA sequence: TGTGCCACCAGTCGGACTGAAAAACTGTTTTTT. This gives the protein CATSRTEKLFF.

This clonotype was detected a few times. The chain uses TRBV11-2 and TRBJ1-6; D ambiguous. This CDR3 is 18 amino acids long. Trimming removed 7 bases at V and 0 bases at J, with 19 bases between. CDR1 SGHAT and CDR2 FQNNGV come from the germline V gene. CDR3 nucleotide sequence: TGTGCCAGCACCTCCCGTAAGGGTGGGAGCTCCTATAATTCACCCCTCCACTTT. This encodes CASTSRKGGSSYNSPLHF.

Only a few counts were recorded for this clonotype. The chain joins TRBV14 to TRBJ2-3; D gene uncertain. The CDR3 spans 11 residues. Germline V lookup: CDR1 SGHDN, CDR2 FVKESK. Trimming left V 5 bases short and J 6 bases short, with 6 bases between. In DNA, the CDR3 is TGTGCCAGCAGCTACAGCGATACGCAGTATTTT. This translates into CASSYSDTQYF. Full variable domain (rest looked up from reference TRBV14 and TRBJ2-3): EAGVTQFPSHSVIEKGQTVTLRCDPISGHDNLYWYRRVMGKEIKFLLHFVKESKQDESGMPNNRFLAERTGGTYSTLKVQPAELEDSGVYFCASSYSDTQYFGPGTRLTVL.

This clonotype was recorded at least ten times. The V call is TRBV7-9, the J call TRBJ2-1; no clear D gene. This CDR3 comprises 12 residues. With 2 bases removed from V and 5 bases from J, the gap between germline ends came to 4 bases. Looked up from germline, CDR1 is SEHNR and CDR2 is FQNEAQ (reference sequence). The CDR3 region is CASSLQDNEQFF. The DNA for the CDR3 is TGTGCCAGCAGCTTACAAGACAATGAGCAGTTCTTC.

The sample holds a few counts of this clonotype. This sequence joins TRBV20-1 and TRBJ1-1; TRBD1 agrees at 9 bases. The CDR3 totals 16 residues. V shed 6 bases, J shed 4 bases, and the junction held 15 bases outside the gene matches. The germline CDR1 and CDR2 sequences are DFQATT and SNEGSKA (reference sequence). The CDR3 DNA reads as TGCAGTGCGACCCACCCCGACAGGGGGGGCGTCACTGAAGCTTTCTTT. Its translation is CSATHPDRGGVTEAFF.

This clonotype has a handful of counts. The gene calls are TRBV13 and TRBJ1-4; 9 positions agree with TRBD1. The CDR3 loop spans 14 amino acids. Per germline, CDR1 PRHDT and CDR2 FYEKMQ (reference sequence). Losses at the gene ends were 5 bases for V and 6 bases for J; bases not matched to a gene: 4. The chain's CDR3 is CASSRGTGYEKLFF. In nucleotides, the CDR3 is TGTGCCAGCAGCCGGGGGACAGGGTATGAAAAACTGTTTTTT.

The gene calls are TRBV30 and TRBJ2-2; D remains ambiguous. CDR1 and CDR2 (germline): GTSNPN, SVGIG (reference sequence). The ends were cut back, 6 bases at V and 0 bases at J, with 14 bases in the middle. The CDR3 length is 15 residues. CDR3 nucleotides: TGTGCCTGCCCGAAGGCGTTCGCGAACACCGGGGAGCTGTTTTTT. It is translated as CACPKAFANTGELFF.

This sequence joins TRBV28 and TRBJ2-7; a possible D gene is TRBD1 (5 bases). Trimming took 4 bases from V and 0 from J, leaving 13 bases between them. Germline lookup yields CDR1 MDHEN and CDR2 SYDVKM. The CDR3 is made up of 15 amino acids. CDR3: CASSSRTFSSYEQYF. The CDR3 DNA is TGTGCCAGCAGTTCCCGGACATTCAGCTCCTACGAGCAGTACTTC.

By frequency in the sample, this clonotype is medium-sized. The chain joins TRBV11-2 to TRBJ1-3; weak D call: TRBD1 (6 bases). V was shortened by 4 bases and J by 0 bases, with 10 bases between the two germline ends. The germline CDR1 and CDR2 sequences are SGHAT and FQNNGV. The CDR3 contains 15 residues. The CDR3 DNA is TGTGCCAGCAGCTCCCAGGGGATCTCTGGAAACACCATATATTTT. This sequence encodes CASSSQGISGNTIYF.

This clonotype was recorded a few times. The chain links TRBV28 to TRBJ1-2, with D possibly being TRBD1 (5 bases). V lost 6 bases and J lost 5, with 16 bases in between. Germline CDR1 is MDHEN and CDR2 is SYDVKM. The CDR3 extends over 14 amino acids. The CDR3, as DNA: TGTGCCAGCAGGTTCCAGGGCGCCCTATATGGCTACACCTTC. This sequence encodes CASRFQGALYGYTF.

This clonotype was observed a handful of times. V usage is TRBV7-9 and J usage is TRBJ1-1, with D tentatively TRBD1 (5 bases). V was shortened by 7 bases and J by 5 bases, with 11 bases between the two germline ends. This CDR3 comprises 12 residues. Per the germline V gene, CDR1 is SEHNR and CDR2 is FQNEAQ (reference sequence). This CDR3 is CASIFGATEAFF. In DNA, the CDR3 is TGTGCCAGCATCTTCGGGGCTACTGAAGCTTTCTTT.

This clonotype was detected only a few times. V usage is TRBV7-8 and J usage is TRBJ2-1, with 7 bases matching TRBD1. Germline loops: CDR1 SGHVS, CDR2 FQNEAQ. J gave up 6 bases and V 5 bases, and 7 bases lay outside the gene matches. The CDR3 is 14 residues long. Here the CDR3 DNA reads TGTGCCAGCAGCGAGACAGGGCTTCTCAATGAGCAGTTCTTC. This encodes CASSETGLLNEQFF. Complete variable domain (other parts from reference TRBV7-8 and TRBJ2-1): GAGVSQSPRYKVAKRGQDVALRCDPISGHVSLFWYQQALGQGPEFLTYFQNEAQLDKSGLPSDRFFAERPEGSVSTLKIQRTQQEDSAVYLCASSETGLLNEQFFGPGTRLTVL.

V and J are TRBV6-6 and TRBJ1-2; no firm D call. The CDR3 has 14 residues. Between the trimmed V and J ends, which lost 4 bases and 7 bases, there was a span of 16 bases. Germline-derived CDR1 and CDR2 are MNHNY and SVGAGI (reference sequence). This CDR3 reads CASSSGNLEVGYTF. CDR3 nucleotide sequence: TGTGCCAGCAGTTCCGGGAACCTGGAGGTTGGCTACACCTTC.